These T cell receptor beta chains were read from a single sample in a study of identifying expanded T cells in peripheral blood. Libraries were prepared by immunoSEQ multiplex PCR; TCRdb keeps only in-frame clonotypes and omits some of them. The sample has 85,000 to 120,000 clones; approximately 89% are singletons. Sequencing input: blood. The receptors shown here come from a person aged 18-70 years in good health. Each CDR3 is given with its conserved first and last residue. D genes are given only for firm matches. Size is omitted from some rows. Given values are once, few, many or a class for expanded clones.

J gene: TRBJ2-2
clone size: once
V gene: TRBV27
D gene: TRBD2
CDR3 DNA: TGTGCCAGCAGTTTATCTGGACTAGCGGGCAAATACACCGGGGAGCTGTTTTTT
CDR3 protein: CASSLSGLAGKYTGELFF

J gene: TRBJ2-5
clone size: .
V gene: TRBV28
D gene: .
CDR3 DNA: TGTGCCAGCAGTTTAGTCCCCAGGGCTGGGGAGACCCAGTACTTC
CDR3 protein: CASSLVPRAGETQYF

J gene: TRBJ1-2
clone size: few
V gene: TRBV2
D gene: TRBD1
CDR3 DNA: TGTGCCAGCAGGGACAGGGCCTCCGGCGGCTACACCTTC
CDR3 protein: CASRDRASGGYTF

J gene: TRBJ2-7
clone size: .
V gene: TRBV6-5
D gene: .
CDR3 DNA: TGTGCCAGCAGTTACTCGATTAGAGGAGGGGTCTACGAGCAGTACTTC
CDR3 protein: CASSYSIRGGVYEQYF

J gene: TRBJ2-3
clone size: .
V gene: TRBV5-1
D gene: TRBD2
CDR3 DNA: TGCGCCAGCAGCTTCCGACTAGCCATCGCGGATACGCAGTATTTT
CDR3 protein: CASSFRLAIADTQYF

J gene: TRBJ2-7
clone size: .
V gene: TRBV27
D gene: .
CDR3 DNA: TGTGCCAGCAGTTCCCGGGACTCTAACTACGAGCAGTACTTC
CDR3 protein: CASSSRDSNYEQYF

J gene: TRBJ2-3
clone size: few
V gene: TRBV7-9
D gene: .
CDR3 DNA: TGTGCCAGCAGCTTCCGTACAGGCCAAGCTCGGGATACGCAGTATTTT
CDR3 protein: CASSFRTGQARDTQYF

J gene: TRBJ1-2
clone size: .
V gene: TRBV5-1
D gene: .
CDR3 DNA: TGCGCCAGCAGCTTGAGTCAGCGGCCCGGGGGCTACACCTTC
CDR3 protein: CASSLSQRPGGYTF

J gene: TRBJ2-1
clone size: few
V gene: TRBV6-6
D gene: TRBD2
CDR3 DNA: TGTGCCAGCAGTTACTCCCGGGGGGGCGATGAGCAGTTCTTC
CDR3 protein: CASSYSRGGDEQFF

J gene: TRBJ2-7
clone size: .
V gene: TRBV5-4
D gene: .
CDR3 DNA: TGTGCCAGCAGCGCGGACAGTAACTACGAGCAGTACTTC
CDR3 protein: CASSADSNYEQYF

J gene: TRBJ1-1
clone size: .
V gene: TRBV5-3
D gene: TRBD1
CDR3 DNA: TGTGCCAGAAGCTTGGCCGACAGGGCCGATCCTGAAGCTTTCTTT
CDR3 protein: CARSLADRADPEAFF

J gene: TRBJ1-5
clone size: .
V gene: TRBV19
D gene: .
CDR3 DNA: TGTGCCATTTCCGAGGGCCGGATTAGCAATCAGCCCCAGCATTTT
CDR3 protein: CAISEGRISNQPQHF

J gene: TRBJ2-7
clone size: .
V gene: TRBV6-5
D gene: .
CDR3 DNA: TGTGCCAGCACCCAAGCAGGGGTCTACGAGCAGTACTTC
CDR3 protein: CASTQAGVYEQYF

J gene: TRBJ2-1
clone size: .
V gene: TRBV7-8
D gene: .
CDR3 DNA: TGTGCCAGCAGCTTAGCGATGCTGTGGTCCTACAATGAGCAGTTCTTC
CDR3 protein: CASSLAMLWSYNEQFF

J gene: TRBJ2-5
clone size: .
V gene: TRBV7-2
D gene: .
CDR3 DNA: TGTGCCAGCAGCTTCAGGAACACCGAGACCCAGTACTTC
CDR3 protein: CASSFRNTETQYF

J gene: TRBJ1-2
clone size: .
V gene: TRBV6-6
D gene: TRBD1
CDR3 DNA: TGTGCCAGCAGTTACCGGGGAACAGGGGACTATGGCTACACCTTC
CDR3 protein: CASSYRGTGDYGYTF

J gene: TRBJ2-1
clone size: once
V gene: TRBV5-6
D gene: .
CDR3 DNA: TGTGCCAGCAGCCAGTACTATGAGCAGTTCTTC
CDR3 protein: CASSQYYEQFF

J gene: TRBJ2-2
clone size: once
V gene: TRBV15
D gene: .
CDR3 DNA: TGTGCCACCTCGTCCCAGACGAACACCGGGGAGCTGTTTTTT
CDR3 protein: CATSSQTNTGELFF

J gene: TRBJ1-5
clone size: .
V gene: TRBV5-6
D gene: .
CDR3 DNA: TGTGCCAGCAGCTCCCTATTAGGTCGAGGCAATCAGCCCCAGCATTTT
CDR3 protein: CASSSLLGRGNQPQHF

J gene: TRBJ1-5
clone size: medium-sized
V gene: TRBV19
D gene: .
CDR3 DNA: TGTGCCAGTAACACCGGGACAACTAATCAGCCCCAGCATTTT
CDR3 protein: CASNTGTTNQPQHF

J gene: TRBJ2-2
clone size: .
V gene: TRBV2
D gene: .
CDR3 DNA: TGTGCCAGCAATTGGAATAGGGACACCGGGGAGCTGTTTTTT
CDR3 protein: CASNWNRDTGELFF

J gene: TRBJ2-7
clone size: once
V gene: TRBV10-3
D gene: .
CDR3 DNA: TGTGCCATCAGGATCGACGGTACGGCCTTCTACGAGCAGTACTTC
CDR3 protein: CAIRIDGTAFYEQYF

J gene: TRBJ1-1
clone size: .
V gene: TRBV28
D gene: .
CDR3 DNA: TGTGCCAGCAGTTTTACAGGGTTTGAAGCTTTCTTT
CDR3 protein: CASSFTGFEAFF

J gene: TRBJ1-1
clone size: .
V gene: TRBV6-5
D gene: .
CDR3 DNA: TGTGCCAGCAGTTACTCGATAGGGGTTGGCACTGAAGCTTTCTTT
CDR3 protein: CASSYSIGVGTEAFF

J gene: TRBJ2-7
clone size: once
V gene: TRBV10-1
D gene: .
CDR3 DNA: TGCGCCAGCAGTTCACAGGCCTCCTACGAGCAGTACTTC
CDR3 protein: CASSSQASYEQYF

J gene: TRBJ2-4
clone size: once
V gene: TRBV19
D gene: .
CDR3 DNA: TGTGCCAGCAGACCGGTAGCCAAAAACATTCAGTACTTC
CDR3 protein: CASRPVAKNIQYF

J gene: TRBJ1-4
clone size: .
V gene: TRBV2
D gene: TRBD1
CDR3 DNA: TGTGCCAGCCAGCTGGGGACAGGGAACGAAAAACTGTTTTTT
CDR3 protein: CASQLGTGNEKLFF

J gene: TRBJ1-1
clone size: few
V gene: TRBV5-1
D gene: TRBD1
CDR3 DNA: TGCGCCAGCAGCTTGACAGGGGGCATCATGAACACTGAAGCTTTCTTT
CDR3 protein: CASSLTGGIMNTEAFF

J gene: TRBJ1-5
clone size: .
V gene: TRBV4-3
D gene: .
CDR3 DNA: TGCGCCAGCAGCCCCAGTTACAGGGAGAGCAATCAGCCCCAGCATTTT
CDR3 protein: CASSPSYRESNQPQHF

J gene: TRBJ2-7
clone size: .
V gene: TRBV9
D gene: TRBD2
CDR3 DNA: TGTGCCAGCAGCCCCGGGGGGGGGCGCATCTACGAGCAGTACTTC
CDR3 protein: CASSPGGGRIYEQYF

J gene: TRBJ2-3
clone size: .
V gene: TRBV6-1
D gene: .
CDR3 DNA: TGTGCCAGCATGGAGTTCGGCACAGATACGCAGTATTTT
CDR3 protein: CASMEFGTDTQYF

J gene: TRBJ2-7
clone size: .
V gene: TRBV18
D gene: TRBD1
CDR3 DNA: TGTGCCAGCTCACCACGGGACAGAGAATACGAGCAGTACTTC
CDR3 protein: CASSPRDREYEQYF

J gene: TRBJ1-1
clone size: .
V gene: TRBV6-5
D gene: TRBD1
CDR3 DNA: TGTGCCAGCAGTACGGCCGGACAGGGGGACACTGAAGCTTTCTTT
CDR3 protein: CASSTAGQGDTEAFF

J gene: TRBJ2-5
clone size: .
V gene: TRBV5-5
D gene: TRBD2
CDR3 DNA: TGTGCCAGCAGCGATCTAGCGGGGGTACAAGAGACCCAGTACTTC
CDR3 protein: CASSDLAGVQETQYF

J gene: TRBJ1-1
clone size: few
V gene: TRBV14
D gene: .
CDR3 DNA: TGTGCCAGCACCAAGGGCCTCGCCAACACTGAAGCTTTCTTT
CDR3 protein: CASTKGLANTEAFF

J gene: TRBJ1-2
clone size: .
V gene: TRBV28
D gene: .
CDR3 DNA: TGTGCCAGCAGGACGGACCTTAACTATGGCTACACCTTC
CDR3 protein: CASRTDLNYGYTF

J gene: TRBJ2-7
clone size: once
V gene: TRBV19
D gene: .
CDR3 DNA: TGTGCCAGTAGCCCAAAACAGACCTCCTACGAGCAGTACTTC
CDR3 protein: CASSPKQTSYEQYF

J gene: TRBJ2-7
clone size: .
V gene: TRBV29-1
D gene: TRBD2
CDR3 DNA: TGCAGCGTTGAACGAGCTAGCGGGAGGGGTGAGCAGTACTTC
CDR3 protein: CSVERASGRGEQYF

J gene: TRBJ2-3
clone size: .
V gene: TRBV7-9
D gene: .
CDR3 DNA: TGTGCCAGCAGCCCGGGACCTGCGACGACAGATACGCAGTATTTT
CDR3 protein: CASSPGPATTDTQYF

J gene: TRBJ2-1
clone size: .
V gene: TRBV5-4
D gene: .
CDR3 DNA: TGTGCCAGCAGTGGAACCGGGACGGGTACCTACAATGAGCAGTTCTTC
CDR3 protein: CASSGTGTGTYNEQFF

J gene: TRBJ1-4
clone size: once
V gene: TRBV18
D gene: .
CDR3 DNA: TGTGCCAGCTCACGGAACGGGGGAGGAAATGAAAAACTGTTTTTT
CDR3 protein: CASSRNGGGNEKLFF

J gene: TRBJ2-1
clone size: .
V gene: TRBV28
D gene: TRBD2
CDR3 DNA: TGTGCCAGTGTACGTCTAGCGGGTAGGGAGCAGTTCTTC
CDR3 protein: CASVRLAGREQFF

J gene: TRBJ2-5
clone size: .
V gene: TRBV7-9
D gene: .
CDR3 DNA: TGTGCCAGCAGTCCCCCCCAGGGTGGAGAGACCCAGTACTTC
CDR3 protein: CASSPPQGGETQYF

J gene: TRBJ1-2
clone size: .
V gene: TRBV5-8
D gene: .
CDR3 DNA: TGTGCCAGCAGCTCTAGGGGTACAGGCATCAACTATGGCTACACCTTC
CDR3 protein: CASSSRGTGINYGYTF

J gene: TRBJ1-5
clone size: .
V gene: TRBV19
D gene: TRBD1
CDR3 DNA: TGTGCCAGTAGTATTCCATCCAGGGGGCAAAATCAGCCCCAGCATTTT
CDR3 protein: CASSIPSRGQNQPQHF

J gene: TRBJ1-3
clone size: .
V gene: TRBV10-3
D gene: TRBD1
CDR3 DNA: TGTGCCATCAGTTCCGGGACAGGGGGCGGAAACACCATATATTTT
CDR3 protein: CAISSGTGGGNTIYF

J gene: TRBJ2-1
clone size: .
V gene: TRBV29-1
D gene: TRBD2
CDR3 DNA: TGCAGCGTTGAAGTACGGCTAGCGGGAAGAACAATCGAGTTCTTC
CDR3 protein: CSVEVRLAGRTIEFF

J gene: TRBJ1-1
clone size: .
V gene: TRBV5-4
D gene: TRBD1
CDR3 DNA: TGTGCCAGCAGCCCGGGACAGTCGAACACTGAAGCTTTCTTT
CDR3 protein: CASSPGQSNTEAFF

J gene: TRBJ2-3
clone size: .
V gene: TRBV20-1
D gene: .
CDR3 DNA: TGCAGTGCTAGAACCCCAGATACGCAGTATTTT
CDR3 protein: CSARTPDTQYF

J gene: TRBJ2-7
clone size: .
V gene: TRBV6-5
D gene: TRBD1
CDR3 DNA: TGTGCCACCGGGACAGGGGGCGACGAGCAGTACTTC
CDR3 protein: CATGTGGDEQYF

J gene: TRBJ2-2
clone size: .
V gene: TRBV10-3
D gene: .
CDR3 DNA: TGTGCCTCTAGGGAGACCGGGGAGCTGTTTTTT
CDR3 protein: CASRETGELFF

J gene: TRBJ1-1
clone size: .
V gene: TRBV2
D gene: TRBD1
CDR3 DNA: TGTGCCAGCAGCGCGGGACAGCTCAACACTGAAGCTTTCTTT
CDR3 protein: CASSAGQLNTEAFF

J gene: TRBJ2-2
clone size: .
V gene: TRBV27
D gene: .
CDR3 DNA: TGTGCCAGCAGTCAAAGACCCGCGAACACCGGGGAGCTGTTTTTT
CDR3 protein: CASSQRPANTGELFF